Presented here are 19 T cell receptor beta chains from one specimen sequenced in a study of T cell responses to AZD1222 COVID-19 vaccine. Assay used: immunoSEQ multiplex PCR; TCRdb lists only in-frame clones, some missing. The sample lists approximately 150,000 clones, roughly 90% occurring once. Sequencing was performed on peripheral blood, taken 28 days after the second dose of the MenACWY control vaccine. These receptors were collected from an adult who received the MenACWY meningococcal vaccine as a control.

The V gene is TRBV7-2, the J gene TRBJ1-1, with TRBD1 identical over 7 bases. V was pared by 6 bases and J by 1 base, with 2 bases of the junction left unmatched. Per germline, CDR1 SGHTA and CDR2 FQGNSA. CDR3 length equals 13 residues. CDR3 sequence (DNA): TGTGCCAGCAGGACAGGGCGGAACACTGAAGCTTTCTTT. Its translation: CASRTGRNTEAFF.

The rearrangement links TRBV7-2 to TRBJ2-2; D gene ambiguous. This CDR3 is built from 15 residues. CDR1 and CDR2 from the germline V gene are SGHTA and FQGNSA. V lost 2 bases and J 0 bases, leaving 7 bases between the germline ends. The CDR3 here is CASSLLLPNTGELFF. The CDR3 region has the DNA TGTGCCAGCAGCTTATTACTTCCGAACACCGGGGAGCTGTTTTTT.

The V and J genes are TRBV4-1 and TRBJ2-7; perhaps TRBD1 as D (5 bases). The ends were cut back, 0 bases at V and 6 bases at J, with 9 bases in the middle. CDR3 length equals 13 residues. Per germline, CDR1 MGHRA and CDR2 YSYEKL. CDR3: CASSQERGFEQYF. DNA for the CDR3: TGCGCCAGCAGCCAAGAAAGGGGCTTCGAGCAGTACTTC.

The rearrangement uses TRBV25-1 and TRBJ2-6; no clear D gene. Looked up from germline, CDR1 is MGHDK and CDR2 is SYGVNS. CDR3 length: 15 residues. Trimming removed 1 base from V and 0 bases from J, with 4 bases in between. The CDR3 loop is CASSEWSSGANVLTF. CDR3 DNA sequence: TGTGCCAGCAGTGAATGGAGCTCTGGGGCCAACGTCCTGACTTTC.

Only one count was recorded for this clone. The genes are TRBV18 and TRBJ1-1, with D possibly being TRBD1 (5 bases). Germline V gene data show CDR1 as KGHSH and CDR2 as LQKENI. This CDR3 is 13 amino acids long. V was pared by 3 bases and J by 1 base, with 6 bases between. In DNA, the CDR3 is TGTGCCAGCTCACCGGGGCCGAACACTGAAGCTTTCTTT. Amino acid sequence: CASSPGPNTEAFF.

A note on this clone: Its ends do not fully match the called genes, so a read error is possible. The chain employs TRBV7-3 and TRBJ2-7; no clear D. The CDR3 has 13 amino acids. The germline gives CDR1 SGHTA, CDR2 FQGTGA. CDR3: CASSLLSRQLVDF. The DNA for the CDR3 is TGTGCCAGCAGCTTACTATCCCGGCAGTTGGTCGACTTC.

The chain recombines TRBV9 with TRBJ1-3; no reliable D call. CDR3 size: 11 residues. The germline CDR1 and CDR2 sequences are SGDLS and YYNGEE. The V gene lost 4 bases and the J gene lost 5 bases, with 4 bases spanning the gap. The CDR3 coding sequence is TGTGCCAGCAGCAACCGAAACACCATATATTTT. Residues: CASSNRNTIYF.

The chain uses TRBV6-5 and TRBJ2-2, with D possibly being TRBD1 (6 bases). The CDR3 is 13 residues long. The V gene lost 10 bases and the J gene lost 3 bases, with 12 bases spanning the gap. From germline, CDR1 is MNHEY and CDR2 SVGAGI. As DNA, the CDR3 is TGTGCCAATTGGGACACTTACACCGGGGAGCTGTTTTTT. Protein product: CANWDTYTGELFF.

This chain joins TRBV9 and TRBJ1-1; D may be TRBD1 (5 bases). CDR1 SGDLS and CDR2 YYNGEE come from the germline V gene. V lost 4 bases to trimming and J lost 0 bases, with 16 bases between them. The CDR3 is 16 amino acids. CDR3 residues: CASSPRSRGVNTEAFF. The CDR3, as DNA: TGTGCCAGCAGCCCCCGCTCCCGGGGGGTGAACACTGAAGCTTTCTTT.

The V call is TRBV29-1, the J call TRBJ1-5; TRBD1 might be the D (6 bases). This CDR3 spans 14 amino acids. V lost 6 bases, J lost 8 bases, and 20 bases lay in between. Germline V gene sequence: CDR1 SQVTM, CDR2 ANQGSEA. The CDR3 loop reads CSVAGTTSREPQHF. CDR3 in DNA: TGCAGCGTGGCCGGGACAACTTCCCGGGAGCCCCAGCATTTT.

The chain has TRBV6-6 and TRBJ2-7; D tentatively fits TRBD1 or TRBD2 (5 bases each). Trimming took off 5 bases at V and 5 bases at J, with 22 bases between the two ends. The CDR3 length is 16 residues. Germline V gives CDR1 MNHNY, CDR2 SVGAGI (reference sequence). CDR3 coding DNA: TGTGCCAGCAGTCCGCCAAAGGGGACCCTTCCTCACGAGCAGTACTTC. It is translated as CASSPPKGTLPHEQYF.

The genes are TRBV5-1 and TRBJ1-5; TRBD1 agrees at 8 bases. Losses at the gene ends were 3 bases for V and 2 bases for J; bases not matched to a gene: 1. The germline V gene has CDR1 SGHRS and CDR2 YFSETQ. This CDR3 has 14 amino acids. The CDR3 is CASSSTGGNQPQHF. The CDR3 nucleotides are TGCGCCAGCAGCTCGACAGGGGGCAATCAGCCCCAGCATTTT. The full variable domain, in which reference TRBV5-1 and TRBJ1-5 provide the parts outside the CDR3, is KAGVTQTPRYLIKTRGQQVTLSCSPISGHRSVSWYQQTPGQGLQFLFEYFSETQRNKGNFPGRFSGRQFSNSRSEMNVSTLELGDSALYLCASSSTGGNQPQHFGDGTRLSIL.

CDR3 amino acids: CASSSIRQGPTNEKLFF. The CDR3 DNA reads as TGTGCCAGCAGCTCCATCCGTCAGGGACCAACTAATGAAAAACTGTTTTTT. The chain employs TRBV7-9 and TRBJ1-4; D is perhaps TRBD1 (5 bases). The CDR3 consists of 17 residues. The V gene's germline CDR1 is SEHNR and CDR2 FQNEAQ (reference sequence). V was shortened by 4 bases and J by 0 bases, with 15 bases between the two germline ends.

The genes are TRBV5-8 and TRBJ2-7; D unresolved. The V and J ends lost 0 bases and 1 base respectively, with 11 bases between them. CDR3 size: 15 residues. Germline V gene sequence: CDR1 SGHTS, CDR2 YDEGEE. CDR3 in DNA: TGTGCCAGCAGCTTGGTGTCCCACAGTTCCTACGAGCAGTACTTC. It is translated as CASSLVSHSSYEQYF. Complete variable domain (other parts from reference TRBV5-8 and TRBJ2-7): EAGVTQSPTHLIKTRGQQATLRCSPISGHTSVYWYQQALGLGLQFLLWYDEGEERNRGNFPPRFSGRQFPNYSSELNVNALELEDSALYLCASSLVSHSSYEQYFGPGTRLTVT.

V and J are TRBV11-2 and TRBJ2-1; TRBD1 is a possible D gene (5 bases). The CDR3 runs 14 residues. CDR1 is SGHAT, CDR2 FQNNGV, per germline. V was pared by 0 bases and J by 7 bases, with 10 bases between. CDR3 DNA: TGTGCCAGCAGCTTAGATCCAGGGTATAATGAGCAGTTCTTC. As protein: CASSLDPGYNEQFF. Combining the CDR3 with reference TRBV11-2 and TRBJ2-1 gives the whole variable domain EAGVAQSPRYKIIEKRQSVAFWCNPISGHATLYWYQQILGQGPKLLIQFQNNGVVDDSQLPKDRFSAERLKGVDSTLKIQPAKLEDSAVYLCASSLDPGYNEQFFGPGTRLTVL.

The chain combines TRBV6-2 or TRBV6-3 with TRBJ1-5; 7 bases are a match to TRBD1. This CDR3 has 14 amino acids. Per germline, CDR1 MNHEY and CDR2 SVGEGT. V lost 5 bases and J lost 5; bases outside the gene matches: 6. The CDR3 DNA is TGTGCCAGCAGTCTCCGGACAGGCTATCAGCCCCAGCATTTT. This translates into CASSLRTGYQPQHF.

The chain joins TRBV19 to TRBJ1-2; 9 positions match TRBD1. The ends lost 3 bases at V and 4 bases at J; junction bases unmatched: 6. Germline CDR1 and CDR2: LNHDA and SQIVND (reference sequence). This CDR3 has 15 amino acids. CDR3 sequence: CASSMGTGTTYGYTF. The CDR3 DNA follows: TGTGCCAGTAGTATGGGGACAGGGACGACCTATGGCTACACCTTC.

This clone was seen a few times. The chain combines TRBV5-4 with TRBJ2-7; 13 nucleotides line up with TRBD2. This CDR3 region has 15 residues. From germline, CDR1 is SGHNT and CDR2 YYREEE (reference sequence). The trim removed 1 base at V and 3 bases at J, leaving 1 base unmatched. The CDR3 DNA sequence: TGTGCCAGCAGCTTGAGACTAGCGGGAGGCTACGAGCAGTACTTC. It specifies CASSLRLAGGYEQYF.

This rearrangement joins TRBV5-6 to TRBJ1-1; the D is unclear. Germline lookup yields CDR1 SGHDT and CDR2 YYEEEE. The CDR3 is 16 amino acids. Trimming stripped 4 bases from V and 1 base from J, with 17 bases between. CDR3 sequence reads: CASSVRSGSRNTEAFF. CDR3 in DNA: TGTGCCAGCAGCGTTCGTTCGGGATCGCGGAACACTGAAGCTTTCTTT.